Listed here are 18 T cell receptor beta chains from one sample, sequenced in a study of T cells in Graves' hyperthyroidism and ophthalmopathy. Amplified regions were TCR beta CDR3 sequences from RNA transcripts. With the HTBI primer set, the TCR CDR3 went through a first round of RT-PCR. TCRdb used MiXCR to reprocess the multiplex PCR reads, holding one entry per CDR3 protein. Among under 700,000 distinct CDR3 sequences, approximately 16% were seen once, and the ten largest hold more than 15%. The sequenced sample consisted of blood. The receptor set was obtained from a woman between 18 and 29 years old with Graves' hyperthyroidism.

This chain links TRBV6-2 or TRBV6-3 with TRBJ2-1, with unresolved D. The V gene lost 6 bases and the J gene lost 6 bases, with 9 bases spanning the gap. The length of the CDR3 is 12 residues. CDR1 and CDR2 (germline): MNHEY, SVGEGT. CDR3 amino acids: CASSLKTNEQFF. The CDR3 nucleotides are TGTGCCAGCAGCCTCAAAACCAATGAGCAGTTCTTC.

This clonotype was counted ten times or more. DNA of the CDR3: TGTGCCAGCAGTCCCGCCAGGGAAAAATCACCCCTCCACTTT. Protein sequence: CASSPAREKSPLHF. The genes are TRBV12-3 or TRBV12-4 and TRBJ1-6; tentatively, D is TRBD1 (5 bases). The CDR3 contains 14 residues. V lost 5 bases, J lost 10 bases, and 15 bases lay in between.

This CDR3 reads CANSLTITGINQPQHF. In nucleotides, the CDR3 is TGTGCCAATAGCCTAACTATAACAGGGATCAATCAGCCCCAGCATTTT. V is TRBV19 and J is TRBJ1-5, with D possibly matching TRBD1 (6 bases). Germline CDR1 LNHDA, CDR2 SQIVND (reference sequence). This CDR3 has 16 residues. V gave up 10 bases and J gave up 3 bases, with 22 bases separating them.

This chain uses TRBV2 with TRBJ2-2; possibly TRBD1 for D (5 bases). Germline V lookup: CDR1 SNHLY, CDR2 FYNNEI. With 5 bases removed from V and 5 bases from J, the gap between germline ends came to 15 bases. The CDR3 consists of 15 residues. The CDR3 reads CASSFDDQGTGELFF. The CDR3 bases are TGTGCCAGCAGTTTCGACGACCAGGGAACCGGGGAGCTGTTTTTT.

The CDR3 region is CASSLPLPWGNEQFF. The CDR3 DNA follows: TGTGCCAGCAGCTTACCACTTCCCTGGGGCAATGAGCAGTTCTTC. V usage is TRBV7-9 and J usage is TRBJ2-1; the D is unclear. Germline V gives CDR1 SEHNR, CDR2 FQNEAQ (reference sequence). V lost 2 bases to trimming and J lost 6 bases, with 14 bases between them. The length of the CDR3 is 15 residues.

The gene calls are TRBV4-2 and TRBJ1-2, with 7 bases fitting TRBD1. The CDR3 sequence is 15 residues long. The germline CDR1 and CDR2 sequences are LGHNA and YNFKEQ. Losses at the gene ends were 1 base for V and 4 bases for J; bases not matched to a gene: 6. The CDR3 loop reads CASSQGQGFGYGYTF. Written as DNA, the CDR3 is TGTGCCAGCAGCCAAGGACAGGGATTCGGCTATGGCTACACCTTC.

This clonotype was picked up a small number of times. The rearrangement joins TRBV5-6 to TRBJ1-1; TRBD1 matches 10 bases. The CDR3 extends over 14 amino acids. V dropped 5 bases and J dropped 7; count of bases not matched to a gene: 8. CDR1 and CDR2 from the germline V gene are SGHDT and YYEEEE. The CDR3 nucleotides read TGTGCCAGCAGTCCCGGGACAGGGGTTCGTGAAGCTTTCTTT. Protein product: CASSPGTGVREAFF.

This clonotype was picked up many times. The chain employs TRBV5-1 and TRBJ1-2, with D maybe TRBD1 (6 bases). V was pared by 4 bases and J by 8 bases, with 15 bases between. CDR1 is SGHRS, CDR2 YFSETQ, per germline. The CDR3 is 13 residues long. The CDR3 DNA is TGCGCCAGCAGCCGACAGGAAAGAAGCGGCTACACCTTC. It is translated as CASSRQERSGYTF.

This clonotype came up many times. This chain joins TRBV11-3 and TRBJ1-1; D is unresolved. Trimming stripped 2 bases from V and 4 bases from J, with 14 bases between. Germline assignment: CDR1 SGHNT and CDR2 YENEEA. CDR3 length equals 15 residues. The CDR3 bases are TGTGCCAGCAGCTTATCTATGCCGTCTGGCACTGAAGCTTTCTTT. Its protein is CASSLSMPSGTEAFF.

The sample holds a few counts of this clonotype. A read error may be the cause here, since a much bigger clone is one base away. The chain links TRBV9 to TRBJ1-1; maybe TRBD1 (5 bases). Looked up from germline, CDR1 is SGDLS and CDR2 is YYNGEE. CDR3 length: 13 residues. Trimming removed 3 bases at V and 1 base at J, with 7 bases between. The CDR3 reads CASSGTSNTEAFF. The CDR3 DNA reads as TGTGCCAGCAGCGGGACATCGAACACTGAAGCTTTCTTT.

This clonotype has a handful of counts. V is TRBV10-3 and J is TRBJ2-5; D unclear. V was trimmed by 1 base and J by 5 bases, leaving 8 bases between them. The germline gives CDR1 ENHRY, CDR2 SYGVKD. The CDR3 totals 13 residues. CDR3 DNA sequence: TGTGCCATCAGTGAGTTGAGAGGCGAGACCCAGTACTTC. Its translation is CAISELRGETQYF.

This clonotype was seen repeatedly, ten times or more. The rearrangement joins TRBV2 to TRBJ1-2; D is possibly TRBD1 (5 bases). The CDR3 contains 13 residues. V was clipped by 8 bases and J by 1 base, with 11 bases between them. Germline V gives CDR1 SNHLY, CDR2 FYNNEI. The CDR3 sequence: CASGGGLNYGYTF. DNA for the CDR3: TGTGCCAGCGGGGGAGGACTTAACTATGGCTACACCTTC.

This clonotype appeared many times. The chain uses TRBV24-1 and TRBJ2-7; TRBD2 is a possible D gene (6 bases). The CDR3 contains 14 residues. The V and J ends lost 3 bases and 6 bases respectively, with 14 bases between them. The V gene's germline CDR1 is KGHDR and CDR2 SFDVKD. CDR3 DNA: TGTGCCACCAGTGATCCGGGACGGGGGACCGAGCAGTACTTC. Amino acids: CATSDPGRGTEQYF.

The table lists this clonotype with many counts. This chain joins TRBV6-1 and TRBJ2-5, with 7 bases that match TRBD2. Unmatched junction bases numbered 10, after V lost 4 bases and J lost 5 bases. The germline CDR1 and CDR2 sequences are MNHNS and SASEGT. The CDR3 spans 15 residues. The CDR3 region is CASSVYRAGAETQYF. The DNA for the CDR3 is TGTGCCAGCAGTGTGTATCGGGCGGGAGCGGAGACCCAGTACTTC.

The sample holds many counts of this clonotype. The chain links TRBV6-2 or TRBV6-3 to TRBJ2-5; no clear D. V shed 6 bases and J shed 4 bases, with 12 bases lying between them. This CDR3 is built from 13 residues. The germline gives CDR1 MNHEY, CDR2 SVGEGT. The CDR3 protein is CASSLTLAETQYF. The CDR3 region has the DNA TGTGCCAGCAGCCTTACATTAGCAGAGACCCAGTACTTC.

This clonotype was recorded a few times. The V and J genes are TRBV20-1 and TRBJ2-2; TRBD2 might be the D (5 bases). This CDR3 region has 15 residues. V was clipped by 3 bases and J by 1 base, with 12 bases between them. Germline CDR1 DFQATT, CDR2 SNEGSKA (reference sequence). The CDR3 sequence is CSAREVGLNTGELFF. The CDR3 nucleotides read TGCAGTGCTAGGGAGGTTGGGCTGAACACCGGGGAGCTGTTTTTT.

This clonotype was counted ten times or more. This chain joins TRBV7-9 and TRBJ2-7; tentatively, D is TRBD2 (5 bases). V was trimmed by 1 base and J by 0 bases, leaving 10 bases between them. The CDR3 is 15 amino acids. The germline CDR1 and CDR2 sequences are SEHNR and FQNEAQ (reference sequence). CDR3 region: CASSLERVSSYEQYF. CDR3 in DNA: TGTGCCAGCAGCTTAGAGAGGGTTAGCTCCTACGAGCAGTACTTC.

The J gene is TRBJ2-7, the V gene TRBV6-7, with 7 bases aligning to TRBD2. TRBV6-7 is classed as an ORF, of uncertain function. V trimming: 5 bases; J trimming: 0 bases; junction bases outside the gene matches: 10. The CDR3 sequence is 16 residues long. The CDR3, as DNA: TGTGCCAGCAGTCTGCTAGCGGACACAAACTCCTACGAGCAGTACTTC. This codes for CASSLLADTNSYEQYF.